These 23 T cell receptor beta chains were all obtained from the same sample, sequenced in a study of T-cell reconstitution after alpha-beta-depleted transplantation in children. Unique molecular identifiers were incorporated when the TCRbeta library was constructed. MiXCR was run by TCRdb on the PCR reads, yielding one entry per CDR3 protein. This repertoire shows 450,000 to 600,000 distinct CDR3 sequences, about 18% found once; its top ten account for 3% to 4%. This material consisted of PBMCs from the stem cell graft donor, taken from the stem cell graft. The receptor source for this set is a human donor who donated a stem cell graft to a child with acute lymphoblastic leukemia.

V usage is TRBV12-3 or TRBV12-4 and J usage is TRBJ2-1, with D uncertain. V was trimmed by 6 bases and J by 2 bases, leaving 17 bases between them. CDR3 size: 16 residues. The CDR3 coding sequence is TGTGCCAGCAGCTCCGGTTGGGCCGAGCCCTACAATGAGCAGTTCTTC. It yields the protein CASSSGWAEPYNEQFF.

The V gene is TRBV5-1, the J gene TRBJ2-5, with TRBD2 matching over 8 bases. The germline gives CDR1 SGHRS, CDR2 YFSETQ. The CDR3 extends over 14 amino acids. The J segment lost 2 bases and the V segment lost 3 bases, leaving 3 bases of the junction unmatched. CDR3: CASSYPSGQETQYF. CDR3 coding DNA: TGCGCCAGCAGCTACCCTAGCGGGCAAGAGACCCAGTACTTC. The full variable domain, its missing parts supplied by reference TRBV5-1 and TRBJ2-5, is KAGVTQTPRYLIKTRGQQVTLSCSPISGHRSVSWYQQTPGQGLQFLFEYFSETQRNKGNFPGRFSGRQFSNSRSEMNVSTLELGDSALYLCASSYPSGQETQYFGPGTRLLVL.

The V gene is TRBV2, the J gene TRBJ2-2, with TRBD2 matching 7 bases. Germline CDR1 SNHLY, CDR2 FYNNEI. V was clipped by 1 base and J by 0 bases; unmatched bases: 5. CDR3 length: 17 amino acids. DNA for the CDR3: TGTGCCAGCAGTGAAGTGGGAGGGTTAGCGAACACCGGGGAGCTGTTTTTT. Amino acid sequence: CASSEVGGLANTGELFF.

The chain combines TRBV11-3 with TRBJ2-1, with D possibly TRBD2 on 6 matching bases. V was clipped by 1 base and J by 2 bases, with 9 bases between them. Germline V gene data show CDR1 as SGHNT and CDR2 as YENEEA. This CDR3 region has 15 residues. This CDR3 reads CASSLGEDAYNEQFF. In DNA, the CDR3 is TGTGCCAGCAGCTTAGGGGAGGACGCCTACAATGAGCAGTTCTTC.

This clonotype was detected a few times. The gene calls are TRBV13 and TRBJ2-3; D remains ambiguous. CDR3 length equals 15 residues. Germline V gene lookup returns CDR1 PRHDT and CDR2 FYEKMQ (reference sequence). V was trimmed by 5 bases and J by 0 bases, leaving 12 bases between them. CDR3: CASSPPEASTDTQYF. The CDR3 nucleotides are TGTGCCAGCAGCCCACCCGAAGCTAGCACAGATACGCAGTATTTT.

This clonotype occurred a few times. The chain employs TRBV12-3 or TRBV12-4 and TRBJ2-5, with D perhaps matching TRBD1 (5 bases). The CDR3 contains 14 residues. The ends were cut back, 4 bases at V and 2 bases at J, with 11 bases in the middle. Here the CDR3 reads CASSSPRGQETQYF. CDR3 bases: TGTGCCAGCAGTTCACCTAGGGGTCAAGAGACCCAGTACTTC.

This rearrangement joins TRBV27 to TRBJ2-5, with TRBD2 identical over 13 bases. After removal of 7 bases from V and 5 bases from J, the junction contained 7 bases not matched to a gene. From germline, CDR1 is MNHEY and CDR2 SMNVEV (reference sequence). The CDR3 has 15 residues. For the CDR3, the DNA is TGTGCCAGCACTCCCTGGACTAGCGGGAGCGAGACCCAGTACTTC. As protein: CASTPWTSGSETQYF.

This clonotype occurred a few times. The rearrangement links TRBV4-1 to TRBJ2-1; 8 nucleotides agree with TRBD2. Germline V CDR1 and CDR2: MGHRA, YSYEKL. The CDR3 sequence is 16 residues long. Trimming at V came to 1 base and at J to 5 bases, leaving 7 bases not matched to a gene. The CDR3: CASSQGTGGLDNEQFF. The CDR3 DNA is TGCGCCAGCAGCCAAGGTACGGGAGGGCTCGACAATGAGCAGTTCTTC.

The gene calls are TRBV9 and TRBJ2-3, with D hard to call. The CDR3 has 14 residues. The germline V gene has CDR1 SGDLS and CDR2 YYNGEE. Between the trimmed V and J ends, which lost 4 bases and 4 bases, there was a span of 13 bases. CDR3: CASSFPLGADTQYF. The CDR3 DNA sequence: TGTGCCAGCAGCTTCCCCCTCGGCGCAGATACGCAGTATTTT.

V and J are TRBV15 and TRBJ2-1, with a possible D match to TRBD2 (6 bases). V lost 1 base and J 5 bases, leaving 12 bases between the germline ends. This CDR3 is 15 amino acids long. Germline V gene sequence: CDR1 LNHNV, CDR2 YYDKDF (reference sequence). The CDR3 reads CATSRGGGQNNEQFF. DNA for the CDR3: TGTGCCACCAGCAGAGGGGGAGGACAAAACAATGAGCAGTTCTTC.

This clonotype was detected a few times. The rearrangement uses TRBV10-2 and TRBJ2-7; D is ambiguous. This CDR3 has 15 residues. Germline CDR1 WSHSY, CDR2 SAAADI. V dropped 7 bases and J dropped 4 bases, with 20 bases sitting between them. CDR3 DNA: TGCGCCAGCACCGTCGGCGGTCCTGGTGGTTACGAGCAGTACTTC. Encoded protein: CASTVGGPGGYEQYF.

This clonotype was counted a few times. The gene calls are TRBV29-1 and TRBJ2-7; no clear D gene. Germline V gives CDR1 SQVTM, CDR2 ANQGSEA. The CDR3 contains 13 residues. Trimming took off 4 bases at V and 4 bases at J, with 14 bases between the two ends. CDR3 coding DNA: TGCAGCGTTGTCGGGCAGTCCTCTTACGAGCAGTACTTC. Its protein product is CSVVGQSSYEQYF.

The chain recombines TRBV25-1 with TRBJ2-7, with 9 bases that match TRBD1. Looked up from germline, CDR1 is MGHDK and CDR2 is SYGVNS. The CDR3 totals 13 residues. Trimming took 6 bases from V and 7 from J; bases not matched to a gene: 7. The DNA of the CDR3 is TGTGCCAGCAGCAGGTCCGGGACAGGGGAGCAGTACTTC. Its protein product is CASSRSGTGEQYF.

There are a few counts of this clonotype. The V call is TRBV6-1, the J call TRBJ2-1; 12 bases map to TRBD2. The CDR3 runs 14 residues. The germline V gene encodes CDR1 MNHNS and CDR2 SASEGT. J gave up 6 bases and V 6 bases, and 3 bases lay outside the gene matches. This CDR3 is CASSASGRGNEQFF. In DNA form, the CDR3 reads TGTGCCAGCAGCGCTAGCGGGAGGGGCAATGAGCAGTTCTTC.

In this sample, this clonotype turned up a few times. DNA of the CDR3: TGTGCCAGCTCACCAGATCCCCCCTACGAGCAGTACTTC. Residues: CASSPDPPYEQYF. This chain uses TRBV18 with TRBJ2-7; no clear D gene. CDR1 and CDR2 (germline): KGHSH, LQKENI. The CDR3 covers 13 residues. Trimming cost V 2 bases and J 2 bases, with 7 bases left between them.

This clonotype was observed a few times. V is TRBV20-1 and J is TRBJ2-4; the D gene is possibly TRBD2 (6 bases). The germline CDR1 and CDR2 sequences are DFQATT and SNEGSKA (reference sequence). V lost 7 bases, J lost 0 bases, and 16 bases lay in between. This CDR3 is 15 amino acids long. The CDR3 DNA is TGCAGTGTCTTGGAGGGCCTTCTAGCCAAAAACATTCAGTACTTC. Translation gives CSVLEGLLAKNIQYF.

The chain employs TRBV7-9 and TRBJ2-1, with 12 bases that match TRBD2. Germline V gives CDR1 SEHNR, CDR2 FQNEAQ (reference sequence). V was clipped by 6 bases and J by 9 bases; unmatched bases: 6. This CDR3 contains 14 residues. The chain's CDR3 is CASSPTSGRTEQFF. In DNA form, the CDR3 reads TGTGCCAGCAGTCCAACTAGCGGGAGGACTGAGCAGTTCTTC.

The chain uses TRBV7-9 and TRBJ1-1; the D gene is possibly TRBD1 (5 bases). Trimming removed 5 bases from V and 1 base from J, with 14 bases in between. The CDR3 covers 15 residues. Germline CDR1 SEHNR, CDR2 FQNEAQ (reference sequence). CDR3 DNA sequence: TGTGCCAGCAGCGCTACGATCAGGGCGAACACTGAAGCTTTCTTT. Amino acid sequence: CASSATIRANTEAFF.

CDR3 loop: CASSQGQRERGEQFF. The DNA for the CDR3 is TGCGCCAGCAGCCAAGGGCAGCGGGAGAGGGGTGAGCAGTTCTTC. The V call is TRBV4-1, the J call TRBJ2-1, with 8 bases aligning to TRBD2. Germline loops: CDR1 MGHRA, CDR2 YSYEKL. V was pared by 1 base and J by 9 bases, with 8 bases of the junction left unmatched. CDR3 size: 15 residues.

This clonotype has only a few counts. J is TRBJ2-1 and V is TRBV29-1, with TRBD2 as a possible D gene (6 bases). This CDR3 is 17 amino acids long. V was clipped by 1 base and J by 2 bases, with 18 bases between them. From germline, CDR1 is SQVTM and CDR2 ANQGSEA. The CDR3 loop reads CSVEGQGGLLPYNEQFF. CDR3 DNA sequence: TGCAGCGTTGAAGGGCAAGGAGGGCTCCTTCCCTACAATGAGCAGTTCTTC.

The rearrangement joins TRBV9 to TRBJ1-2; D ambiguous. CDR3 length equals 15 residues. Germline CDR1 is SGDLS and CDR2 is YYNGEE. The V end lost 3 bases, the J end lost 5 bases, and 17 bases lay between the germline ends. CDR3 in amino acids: CASSEYEGNHYGYTF. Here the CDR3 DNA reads TGTGCCAGCAGCGAGTACGAGGGTAATCATTATGGCTACACCTTC.

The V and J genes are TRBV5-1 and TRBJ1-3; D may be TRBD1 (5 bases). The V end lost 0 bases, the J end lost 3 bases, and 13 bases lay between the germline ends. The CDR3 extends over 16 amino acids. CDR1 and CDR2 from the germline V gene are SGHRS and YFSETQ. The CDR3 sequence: CASSLVGERYGNTIYF. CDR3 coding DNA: TGCGCCAGCAGCTTGGTAGGGGAGCGTTATGGAAACACCATATATTTT.

DNA of the CDR3: TGTGCCAGTAGCTTTCTACAGGGGGCAAGCTCCTACAATGAGCAGTTCTTC. It codes for CASSFLQGASSYNEQFF. This sequence joins TRBV19 and TRBJ2-1, with TRBD1 matching over 9 bases. V shed 6 bases, J shed 0 bases, and the junction held 9 bases outside the gene matches. Germline V gene data show CDR1 as LNHDA and CDR2 as SQIVND (reference sequence). CDR3 length: 17 amino acids.